The entry below describes one T cell receptor (beta chain). Measured with immunoSEQ multiplex PCR; TCRdb has only the in-frame clones, and not every one. The repertoire holds 90,000 to 110,000 clones, with 80% as singletons. CDR1 LNHDA and CDR2 SQIVND come from the germline V gene (reference sequence). The CDR3 has 15 residues. Germline trimming cut 3 bases from V and 2 bases from J; bases unmatched to any gene: 5. This entry comes from a study of blood T cell repertoires in COVID-19. This TCR was sampled from a human donor in a cohort sampled during active or convalescent COVID-19. The chain is built from TRBV19 and TRBJ2-7, with 9 bases fitting TRBD1. Sequenced: peripheral blood. The chain's CDR3 is CASSMGDRVTYEQYF. The CDR3 nucleotides are TGTGCCAGTAGTATGGGGGACAGGGTAACCTACGAGCAGTACTTC. Complete variable domain (other parts from reference TRBV19 and TRBJ2-7): DGGITQSPKYLFRKEGQNVTLSCEQNLNHDAMYWYRQDPGQGLRLIYYSQIVNDFQKGDIAEGYSVSREKKESFPLTVTSAQKNPTAFYLCASSMGDRVTYEQYFGPGTRLTVT.